Below, 25 T cell receptor beta chains from the same sample are listed, as sequenced in a study of beta chain features in type 1 diabetes. Findings and caveats of the study: Shortening of TCRB CDR3s, moderate but significant, appeared in all four CD4+ subsets of Type 1 diabetes patients.

These receptors are not linked to any known antigen. Every isolated RNA sample was fully reverse transcribed, so sequencing captured expressed TCRB transcripts. Data came from immunoSEQ multiplex PCR; TCRdb stores just in-frame clones and leaves some out. This sample yields roughly 160,000 clones, of which approximately 8.1% are seen a single time; roughly 0.5% belongs to the top ten. The specimen was central memory CD4+ T cells from blood. These receptors originate from a man between 18 and 29 years old with type 1 diabetes.

This clone was detected only a few times. V gene TRBV11-2 combines with J gene TRBJ1-5; D gene ambiguous. CDR1 and CDR2 (germline): SGHAT, FQNNGV. There are 13 residues in the CDR3. V shed 1 base and J shed 4 bases, with 5 bases lying between them. The CDR3 DNA reads TGTGCCAGCAGCTTAGGCAGTAATCAGCCCCAGCATTTT. Translation: CASSLGSNQPQHF.

The chain combines TRBV30 with TRBJ1-1, with D possibly TRBD1 on 5 matching bases. The germline V gene has CDR1 GTSNPN and CDR2 SVGIG (reference sequence). CDR3 length: 13 residues. Trimming left V 4 bases short and J 1 base short, with 10 bases between. CDR3 in DNA: TGTGCCTGGATGGCAGGGCCGAACACTGAAGCTTTCTTT. The encoded protein is CAWMAGPNTEAFF. The full variable domain, in which reference TRBV30 and TRBJ1-1 provide the parts outside the CDR3, is SQTIHQWPATLVQPVGSPLSLECTVEGTSNPNLYWYRQAAGRGLQLLFYSVGIGQISSEVPQNLSASRPQDRQFILSSKKLLLSDSGFYLCAWMAGPNTEAFFGQGTRLTVV.

CDR3 coding DNA: TGTGCCAGCAGTCCCGGGACAGCTTACAATGAGCAGTTCTTC. Translated, it gives CASSPGTAYNEQFF. The chain couples TRBV6-6 to TRBJ2-1; 7 bases match TRBD1. The CDR3 consists of 14 residues. The germline CDR1 and CDR2 sequences are MNHNY and SVGAGI (reference sequence). Trimming at V came to 5 bases and at J to 4 bases, leaving 5 bases not matched to a gene.

This clone has at least ten counts. The rearrangement joins TRBV5-4 to TRBJ2-3; 9 nucleotides agree with TRBD2. With V trimmed by 1 base and J by 6 bases, 9 bases remained unmatched. CDR1 is SGHNT and CDR2 is YYREEE in the germline V gene (reference sequence). This CDR3 comprises 16 residues. The CDR3 sequence: CASSLRTSVTSDTQYF. The CDR3 bases are TGTGCCAGCAGCTTGAGGACTAGCGTCACATCCGATACGCAGTATTTT.

This clone was counted between two and nine times. The V gene is TRBV16, the J gene TRBJ2-1, with D tentatively TRBD1 (6 bases). Germline-derived CDR1 and CDR2 are KGHSY and FQNENV. V lost 2 bases, J lost 8 bases, and 10 bases lay in between. This CDR3 has 13 amino acids. This CDR3 is CASSQRQVYEQFF. The CDR3 bases are TGTGCCAGCAGCCAACGACAGGTTTATGAGCAGTTCTTC.

This clone has a handful of counts. The junction departs from the called germline gene at one end, perhaps through a read error. This chain joins TRBV30 and TRBJ2-7; maybe TRBD2 (5 bases). Germline-derived CDR1 and CDR2 are GTSNPN and SVGIG (reference sequence). The CDR3 covers 14 residues. DNA of the CDR3: TGTGCCTGGAGTGGAGGACTGTGGGCCTACAAGCAGTACTTC. This codes for CAWSGGLWAYKQYF. Together with reference TRBV30 and TRBJ2-7, the CDR3 gives the full variable domain: SQTIHQWPATLVQPVGSPLSLECTVEGTSNPNLYWYRQAAGRGLQLLFYSVGIGQISSEVPQNLSASRPQDRQFILSSKKLLLSDSGFYLCAWSGGLWAYKQYFGPGTRLTVT.

The table lists this clone with a few counts. CDR3 protein: CASSLYQTGSYGYTF. Here the CDR3 DNA reads TGTGCCAGCAGCCTCTACCAGACAGGTAGCTATGGCTACACCTTC. The chain joins TRBV5-4 to TRBJ1-2, with D possibly TRBD1 on 6 matching bases. The CDR3 loop spans 15 amino acids. V lost 4 bases and J 4 bases, leaving 17 bases between the germline ends. Per germline, CDR1 SGHNT and CDR2 YYREEE (reference sequence).

The table lists this clone with a few counts. V usage is TRBV6-6 and J usage is TRBJ1-3; weak D call: TRBD1 (5 bases). CDR1 MNHNY and CDR2 SVGAGI come from the germline V gene (reference sequence). Trimming took 2 bases from V and 12 from J, leaving 11 bases between them. There are 12 residues in the CDR3. The CDR3 DNA follows: TGTGCCAGCAGTTACGGGGGGTCAGACATATATTTT. Translation: CASSYGGSDIYF.

The V gene is TRBV18, the J gene TRBJ1-5; unclear D gene. The CDR3 length is 14 residues. V was trimmed by 2 bases and J by 9 bases, leaving 14 bases between them. Germline CDR1 and CDR2: KGHSH and LQKENI. The CDR3 coding sequence is TGTGCCAGCTCACCAACAGAAACCTCGCGGCCCCAGCATTTT. Encoded protein: CASSPTETSRPQHF.

This clone came up a few times. The CDR3 coding sequence is TGTGCCAGCAGCTTGGAGACAGACTCTGGGGCCAACGTCCTGACTTTC. This translates into CASSLETDSGANVLTF. The V gene is TRBV5-4, the J gene TRBJ2-6; a weak D match, TRBD1 (5 bases). Germline values: CDR1 SGHNT, CDR2 YYREEE (reference sequence). This CDR3 region has 16 residues. Deletions cut 0 bases from V and 0 bases from J, with 7 bases between.

The chain joins TRBV5-1 to TRBJ1-2; perhaps TRBD1 as D (6 bases). V shed 9 bases and J shed 8 bases, with 23 bases lying between them. The germline V gene has CDR1 SGHRS and CDR2 YFSETQ. There are 14 residues in the CDR3. DNA of the CDR3: TGCGCCACCGCCGCCCGTCAAGGGGGTCGGGGCTACACCTTC. Its protein product is CATAARQGGRGYTF.

This clone was counted many times. This CDR3 is CARDTNYNEKLFF. The CDR3 coding sequence is TGCGCCCGGGACACCAATTATAATGAAAAACTGTTTTTT. This rearrangement joins TRBV23-1 to TRBJ1-4, with D maybe TRBD1 (6 bases). TRBV23-1 is known as an ORF, though its function is uncertain. Trimming cost V 11 bases and J 4 bases, with 14 bases left between them. CDR3 length: 13 residues.

The V call is TRBV28, the J call TRBJ1-5; D is unclear. Trimming left V 4 bases short and J 0 bases short, with 13 bases between. The germline gives CDR1 MDHEN, CDR2 SYDVKM. There are 16 residues in the CDR3. The CDR3 spells CASSSIHDYSNQPQHF. In DNA, the CDR3 is TGTGCCAGCAGTTCTATTCACGACTATAGCAATCAGCCCCAGCATTTT.

This rearrangement joins TRBV5-4 to TRBJ2-7, with TRBD1 matching 9 bases. Per the germline V gene, CDR1 is SGHNT and CDR2 is YYREEE (reference sequence). J gave up 3 bases and V 4 bases, and 11 bases lay outside the gene matches. The CDR3 length is 16 residues. The CDR3 loop reads CASSPKAGTGNYEQYF. The CDR3 DNA is TGTGCCAGCAGCCCTAAAGCCGGGACAGGGAACTACGAGCAGTACTTC.

The chain employs TRBV9 and TRBJ1-6; possibly TRBD1 for D (6 bases). The V gene's germline CDR1 is SGDLS and CDR2 YYNGEE. The CDR3 is made up of 14 amino acids. Trimming pared 4 bases from V and 9 bases from J, leaving 14 bases between. The CDR3 DNA follows: TGTGCCAGCAGCAAACAGGGATTAAGTTCACCCCTCCACTTT. As protein: CASSKQGLSSPLHF.

This clone has only a few counts. The rearrangement uses TRBV28 and TRBJ2-1, with TRBD1 matching over 7 bases. Losses at the gene ends were 2 bases for V and 4 bases for J; bases not matched to a gene: 8. In germline, CDR1 is MDHEN, CDR2 SYDVKM. This CDR3 spans 16 amino acids. The CDR3 sequence is CASSLPQTGLYNEQFF. The CDR3 nucleotides read TGTGCCAGCAGTTTACCCCAGACAGGGTTGTACAATGAGCAGTTCTTC.

The chain is built from TRBV4-1 and TRBJ2-1, with D maybe TRBD1 (5 bases). Germline CDR1 is MGHRA and CDR2 is YSYEKL. The CDR3 has 13 residues. Deletions cut 4 bases from V and 8 bases from J, with 12 bases between. In nucleotides, the CDR3 is TGCGCCAGCAGCCGTCCTGGGGCAGATGAGCAGTTCTTC. Residues: CASSRPGADEQFF.

This clone occurred a few times. This sequence joins TRBV7-9 and TRBJ2-1, with D unresolved. Germline-derived CDR1 and CDR2 are SEHNR and FQNEAQ (reference sequence). The CDR3 runs 12 residues. The V end was cut by 2 bases, the J end by 9 bases, with 8 bases between. The DNA for the CDR3 is TGTGCCAGCAGCTTAAGAGTAACTGAGCAGTTCTTC. This encodes CASSLRVTEQFF.

The V and J genes are TRBV29-1 and TRBJ2-5, with TRBD2 as a possible D gene (6 bases). In germline, CDR1 is SQVTM, CDR2 ANQGSEA. The V end was cut by 4 bases, the J end by 7 bases, with 19 bases between. This CDR3 has 14 residues. The DNA of the CDR3 is TGCAGCGTTGGGGAACAGCGGGTTTTCGGGACCCAGTACTTC. The encoded protein is CSVGEQRVFGTQYF.

The sample holds a few counts of this clone. The rearrangement uses TRBV28 and TRBJ1-1; tentative D call: TRBD1 (6 bases). V dropped 3 bases and J dropped 5 bases, with 19 bases sitting between them. CDR1 is MDHEN and CDR2 is SYDVKM in the germline V gene. The CDR3 is made up of 16 amino acids. In DNA, the CDR3 is TGTGCCAGCAGTTTGGGAGGGAGAGGGGGATCGACTGAAGCTTTCTTT. It encodes CASSLGGRGGSTEAFF.

This clone was counted only a few times. The J gene is TRBJ2-1, the V gene TRBV7-8, with a tentative D call TRBD1 (6 bases). The CDR3 extends over 13 amino acids. Germline V gives CDR1 SGHVS, CDR2 FQNEAQ. Trimming removed 5 bases at V and 15 bases at J, with 20 bases between. In nucleotides, the CDR3 is TGTGCCAGCAGCGCAGCCAGGGGCCCAACACGGTTCTTC. Translation: CASSAARGPTRFF. The full variable domain, with the rest looked up from reference TRBV7-8 and TRBJ2-1, is GAGVSQSPRYKVAKRGQDVALRCDPISGHVSLFWYQQALGQGPEFLTYFQNEAQLDKSGLPSDRFFAERPEGSVSTLKIQRTQQEDSAVYLCASSAARGPTRFFGPGTRLTVL.

This clone was counted at least ten times. The chain carries TRBV7-9 and TRBJ1-1; D is unresolved. There are 14 residues in the CDR3. V lost 4 bases, J lost 5 bases, and 14 bases lay in between. From germline, CDR1 is SEHNR and CDR2 FQNEAQ (reference sequence). The CDR3 region has the DNA TGTGCCAGCAGCTCCCCAGTAGAACAGACTGAAGCTTTCTTT. Its translation is CASSSPVEQTEAFF.

The rearrangement joins TRBV2 to TRBJ2-5, with D perhaps TRBD2 (6 bases). CDR3 length: 14 amino acids. Germline CDR1 and CDR2: SNHLY and FYNNEI. With 8 bases removed from V and 5 bases from J, the gap between germline ends came to 18 bases. This CDR3 reads CASGPGGPVETQYF. For the CDR3, the DNA is TGTGCCAGCGGGCCCGGGGGACCCGTCGAGACCCAGTACTTC. Full variable domain (remainder filled in from reference TRBV2 and TRBJ2-5): EPEVTQTPSHQVTQMGQEVILRCVPISNHLYFYWYRQILGQKVEFLVSFYNNEISEKSEIFDDQFSVERPDGSNFTLKIRSTKLEDSAMYFCASGPGGPVETQYFGPGTRLLVL.

This chain connects TRBV19 to TRBJ2-7; 8 bases fit TRBD1. Unmatched junction bases numbered 4, after V lost 10 bases and J lost 2 bases. This CDR3 is 12 amino acids long. In germline, CDR1 is LNHDA, CDR2 SQIVND (reference sequence). CDR3 sequence: CATRDRTYEQYF. In nucleotides, the CDR3 is TGTGCCACTCGGGACAGGACCTACGAGCAGTACTTC.

About this clone: Other nucleotide sequences in the sample specify the same CDR3. The chain employs TRBV5-1 and TRBJ2-5, with D hard to call. The V end was cut by 0 bases, the J end by 3 bases, with 9 bases between. CDR1 is SGHRS, CDR2 YFSETQ, per germline. The CDR3 has 14 amino acids. CDR3 coding DNA: TGCGCCAGCAGCTTGGGCGGCACGGAAGAGACCCAGTACTTC. Encoded protein: CASSLGGTEETQYF.